This TCR beta chain was sequenced for a study of blood T cell repertoires in COVID-19. Study overall: In each case, the material was cDNA or gDNA derived from T cells, B-cell-depleted T cells, or PBMCs.

Individuals aged about 18 to 90 years were recruited from approximately 24 US areas. CDR1 and CDR2 (germline): SEHNR, FQNEAQ (reference sequence). V lost 5 bases and J lost 10, with 12 bases in between. The CDR3 loop spans 12 amino acids. Per the original data handling: From reference gene primer amplification, estimates of nucleated cell counts were derived. Produced via immunoSEQ multiplex PCR; TCRdb's table is partial and in-frame only. For V, J and clone size, that table is used; D and trimming come from the DNA. The repertoire holds about 210,000 clones, with approximately 80% as singletons. The sequence came from a man aged 40-55 years who had recovered from COVID-19. The V and J genes are TRBV7-9 and TRBJ2-1; D remains unclear. The sample taken for sequencing was PBMCs or T cells enriched from blood (not recorded which). This CDR3 reads CASSTPNMEQFF. The CDR3 nucleotides read TGTGCCAGCAGCACACCCAATATGGAGCAGTTCTTC.